This T cell receptor beta chain was observed in a study of immune characterization of retroperitoneal liposarcoma. At least ten counts were recorded for this clonotype. This CDR3 is built from 16 residues. The germline V and J ends were trimmed by 3 bases and 3 bases, with 16 bases remaining between them. Germline V CDR1 and CDR2: SGHRS, YFSETQ. One entry per CDR3 protein results from TCRdb running MiXCR on the PCR reads. The sample comprises 7,700 or so distinct CDR3 sequences, roughly 30% of which are singletons, and 11% to 15% rests with the top ten. This receptor was obtained from a male donor with retroperitoneal liposarcoma. Sequenced material: blood. The J gene is TRBJ2-1, the V gene TRBV5-1; the D gene is possibly TRBD2 (6 bases). The CDR3 DNA reads as TGCGCCAGCAGCTCAGAGCGCGGGACCTACTACAATGAGCAGTTCTTC. This encodes CASSSERGTYYNEQFF.